Listed below are T cell receptor beta chains from one sample, sequenced in a study of CD8 T cells in Susac syndrome. TCRdb reprocessed the immunoSEQ multiplex PCR reads with MiXCR, giving one entry per CDR3 protein. The top ten hold under 0.15% of the sample, which has 350,000 to 550,000 distinct CDR3 sequences, more than 70% seen once. The sequencing sample was made of CD8+ T cells from PBMCs. Receptor source: a human donor with multiple sclerosis. Each CDR3 is given with its conserved first and last residue. The D gene is left open where the match is weak. A clone size is listed for some rows: how often the clone was seen (once, few, many), or a class if it is expanded.

j_gene: TRBJ1-1
abundance: -
d_gene: -
v_gene: TRBV19
CDR3nt: TGTGCCAGTATAGACGGACAGCTAGAAGCTTTCTTT
CDR3aa: CASIDGQLEAFF

j_gene: TRBJ2-2
abundance: -
d_gene: TRBD1
v_gene: TRBV28
CDR3nt: TGTGCCAGCAGTTTTGACAGGGAATTAAACACCGGGGAGCTGTTTTTT
CDR3aa: CASSFDRELNTGELFF

j_gene: TRBJ2-1
abundance: -
d_gene: TRBD2
v_gene: TRBV30
CDR3nt: TGTGCCTGGAGTGGGGCTAGCGGGAATTACAATGAGCAGTTCTTC
CDR3aa: CAWSGASGNYNEQFF

j_gene: TRBJ2-2
abundance: -
d_gene: TRBD1
v_gene: TRBV6-4
CDR3nt: TGTGCCAGCAGTGGGACAGGGGAGAACACCGGGGAGCTGTTTTTT
CDR3aa: CASSGTGENTGELFF

j_gene: TRBJ1-1
abundance: -
d_gene: -
v_gene: TRBV27
CDR3nt: TGTGCCAGCACCCGCGCGGGGGAAGCTTTCTTT
CDR3aa: CASTRAGEAFF

j_gene: TRBJ2-1
abundance: -
d_gene: TRBD2
v_gene: TRBV7-9
CDR3nt: TGTGCCAGCACCGGGACTAGCGGGAGTGTAGTACTGGGTGAGCAGTTCTTC
CDR3aa: CASTGTSGSVVLGEQFF

j_gene: TRBJ1-1
abundance: -
d_gene: -
v_gene: TRBV2
CDR3nt: TGTGCCAGCACCAGGGGACACGTGAACACTGAAGCTTTCTTT
CDR3aa: CASTRGHVNTEAFF

j_gene: TRBJ2-3
abundance: -
d_gene: TRBD2
v_gene: TRBV10-2
CDR3nt: TGCGCCAGCAGTGAGGGGGCGGGGGGGCCATCAGATACGCAGTATTTT
CDR3aa: CASSEGAGGPSDTQYF

j_gene: TRBJ1-4
abundance: -
d_gene: -
v_gene: TRBV15
CDR3nt: TGTGCCACCAGCAGCCCTACTGCAACTAATGAAAAACTGTTTTTT
CDR3aa: CATSSPTATNEKLFF

j_gene: TRBJ2-1
abundance: -
d_gene: TRBD1
v_gene: TRBV25-1
CDR3nt: TGTGCCAGCAGTGAAGGGACAGGGAGTTACAATGAGCAGTTCTTC
CDR3aa: CASSEGTGSYNEQFF

j_gene: TRBJ2-5
abundance: -
d_gene: -
v_gene: TRBV30
CDR3nt: TGTGCCTGGAGTGGAGGCAGGGGACAAGAGACCCAGTACTTC
CDR3aa: CAWSGGRGQETQYF

j_gene: TRBJ2-5
abundance: -
d_gene: -
v_gene: TRBV5-5
CDR3nt: TGTGCCAGCAGCTTGGCTTTCTTGGACAGAGAGACCCAGTACTTC
CDR3aa: CASSLAFLDRETQYF

j_gene: TRBJ2-1
abundance: -
d_gene: -
v_gene: TRBV7-9
CDR3nt: TGTGCCAGCAGCTTTGAGAGGAGTCCGGACAATGAGCAGTTCTTC
CDR3aa: CASSFERSPDNEQFF

j_gene: TRBJ1-2
abundance: -
d_gene: -
v_gene: TRBV2
CDR3nt: TGTGCCAGCTCTTTTGCGGCTGATTCGAACTATGGCTACACCTTC
CDR3aa: CASSFAADSNYGYTF

j_gene: TRBJ1-2
abundance: once
d_gene: -
v_gene: TRBV9
CDR3nt: TGTGCCAGCAGCCCGACGGGGAACCCCAAAGGGGGTGGCTACACCTTC
CDR3aa: CASSPTGNPKGGGYTF

j_gene: TRBJ2-3
abundance: -
d_gene: -
v_gene: TRBV28
CDR3nt: TGTGCCAGCTCCCTTAGGGGGGCAGATACGCAGTATTTT
CDR3aa: CASSLRGADTQYF

j_gene: TRBJ2-7
abundance: -
d_gene: TRBD2
v_gene: TRBV4-1
CDR3nt: TGCGCCAGCAGCCAAGGATATCGTCGGGAGGGGATCTACGAGCAGTACTTC
CDR3aa: CASSQGYRREGIYEQYF

j_gene: TRBJ2-7
abundance: once
d_gene: -
v_gene: TRBV3-1
CDR3nt: TGTGCCAGCAGCCAAGAGCGGACGGACCCCTACGAGCAGTACTTC
CDR3aa: CASSQERTDPYEQYF

j_gene: TRBJ2-5
abundance: -
d_gene: -
v_gene: TRBV27
CDR3nt: TGTGCCAGCAGTTTTCAGGGGCTCCAAGAGACCCAGTACTTC
CDR3aa: CASSFQGLQETQYF

j_gene: TRBJ2-7
abundance: -
d_gene: -
v_gene: TRBV4-1
CDR3nt: TGCGCCAGCAGCCAAGATACAGGACGGGTCTACGAGCAGTACTTC
CDR3aa: CASSQDTGRVYEQYF

j_gene: TRBJ1-1
abundance: -
d_gene: -
v_gene: TRBV6-1
CDR3nt: TGTGCCAGCACCGGGGGGACGATCACCCCGACGACTGAAGCTTTCTTT
CDR3aa: CASTGGTITPTTEAFF

j_gene: TRBJ1-4
abundance: -
d_gene: TRBD1
v_gene: TRBV19
CDR3nt: TGTGCCAGGGCCGGGACAGGGACTAATGAAAAACTGTTTTTT
CDR3aa: CARAGTGTNEKLFF

j_gene: TRBJ2-1
abundance: -
d_gene: -
v_gene: TRBV25-1
CDR3nt: TGTGCCAGCAGTGACCGGGACACAAACTACAATGAGCAGTTCTTC
CDR3aa: CASSDRDTNYNEQFF

j_gene: TRBJ1-1
abundance: -
d_gene: -
v_gene: TRBV30
CDR3nt: TGTGCCTGGATCAAAGGGGGGGGAGCCACTGAAGCTTTCTTT
CDR3aa: CAWIKGGGATEAFF

j_gene: TRBJ2-1
abundance: -
d_gene: -
v_gene: TRBV7-9
CDR3nt: TGTGCCAGCAGCTCCGGGGAGGCGCTTGAGCAGTTCTTC
CDR3aa: CASSSGEALEQFF

j_gene: TRBJ1-1
abundance: -
d_gene: -
v_gene: TRBV15
CDR3nt: TGTGCCACCAGCAGAGTTAGGGATACTGAAGCTTTCTTT
CDR3aa: CATSRVRDTEAFF

j_gene: TRBJ2-1
abundance: -
d_gene: -
v_gene: TRBV6-1
CDR3nt: TGTGCCAGCAGTGACGGATCAGATTACAATGAGCAGTTCTTC
CDR3aa: CASSDGSDYNEQFF

j_gene: TRBJ1-2
abundance: -
d_gene: -
v_gene: TRBV27
CDR3nt: TGTGCCAGCAGTCTTACGGGCTTTGGTGGCTACACCTTC
CDR3aa: CASSLTGFGGYTF

j_gene: TRBJ2-7
abundance: -
d_gene: -
v_gene: TRBV28
CDR3nt: TGTGCCAGCAGTGTGAGGACCATAGCCGAGCAGTACTTC
CDR3aa: CASSVRTIAEQYF

j_gene: TRBJ2-5
abundance: -
d_gene: -
v_gene: TRBV5-4
CDR3nt: TGTGCCAGCAGCGAATTTGCGGAACAAGAGACCCAGTACTTC
CDR3aa: CASSEFAEQETQYF

j_gene: TRBJ2-7
abundance: -
d_gene: -
v_gene: TRBV7-8
CDR3nt: TGTGCCAGCAGCTTAGAAGTGGGACACTACGAGCAGTACTTC
CDR3aa: CASSLEVGHYEQYF

j_gene: TRBJ1-1
abundance: -
d_gene: TRBD1
v_gene: TRBV28
CDR3nt: TGTGCCAGCAGTACGGGACAGTCGAACACTGAAGCTTTCTTT
CDR3aa: CASSTGQSNTEAFF

j_gene: TRBJ1-1
abundance: -
d_gene: -
v_gene: TRBV12-3/TRBV12-4
CDR3nt: TGTGCCAGCAGTTTTAGTACGGGAAGGGAGGGCACTGAAGCTTTCTTT
CDR3aa: CASSFSTGREGTEAFF

j_gene: TRBJ2-3
abundance: -
d_gene: -
v_gene: TRBV5-6
CDR3nt: TGTGCCAGCAGCCAGATTAACGCTCCTAGCCTTGCTTCTAGCACAGATACGCAGTATTTT
CDR3aa: CASSQINAPSLASSTDTQYF

j_gene: TRBJ1-2
abundance: -
d_gene: -
v_gene: TRBV10-3
CDR3nt: TGTGCCATCCAGGGAGAGGATGGCTACACCTTC
CDR3aa: CAIQGEDGYTF

j_gene: TRBJ2-7
abundance: -
d_gene: -
v_gene: TRBV13
CDR3nt: TGTGCCAGCAGCTTAGGCCTTCTTCATCGTACCGAGCAGTACTTC
CDR3aa: CASSLGLLHRTEQYF

j_gene: TRBJ2-7
abundance: -
d_gene: -
v_gene: TRBV7-6
CDR3nt: TGTGCCAGCAACCTCGGAAACTACGAGCAGTACTTC
CDR3aa: CASNLGNYEQYF

j_gene: TRBJ1-3
abundance: -
d_gene: -
v_gene: TRBV4-1
CDR3nt: TGCGCCAGCAGCCGAGAGTACAGCTCTGGAAACACCATATATTTT
CDR3aa: CASSREYSSGNTIYF

j_gene: TRBJ2-2
abundance: -
d_gene: -
v_gene: TRBV29-1
CDR3nt: TGCAGCGTTGTAACAGAGAACACCGGGGAGCTGTTTTTT
CDR3aa: CSVVTENTGELFF

j_gene: TRBJ2-7
abundance: -
d_gene: TRBD2
v_gene: TRBV7-8
CDR3nt: TGTGCCAGCAGCTATGGGGGAGGGACCTACGAGCAGTACTTC
CDR3aa: CASSYGGGTYEQYF

j_gene: TRBJ1-2
abundance: once
d_gene: -
v_gene: TRBV12-3/TRBV12-4
CDR3nt: TGTGCCAGCAGTTCGCCTTCGGCAGGCCTTAACTATGGCTACACCTTC
CDR3aa: CASSSPSAGLNYGYTF

j_gene: TRBJ1-2
abundance: -
d_gene: TRBD1
v_gene: TRBV13
CDR3nt: TGTGCCAGCAGCTATGCGACAGGGATCTATGGCTACACCTTC
CDR3aa: CASSYATGIYGYTF

j_gene: TRBJ2-2
abundance: -
d_gene: -
v_gene: TRBV5-1
CDR3nt: TGCGCCAGCAGCTTGACGAGCGTCGGTAGCTACACCGGGGAGCTGCTTTTT
CDR3aa: CASSLTSVGSYTGELLF

j_gene: TRBJ2-7
abundance: -
d_gene: -
v_gene: TRBV9
CDR3nt: TGTGCCAGCAGCCCCTGGGCGGGTCCAAGCTCCTACGAGCAGTACTTC
CDR3aa: CASSPWAGPSSYEQYF

j_gene: TRBJ2-7
abundance: -
d_gene: TRBD1
v_gene: TRBV7-9
CDR3nt: TGTGCCAGCAGCCCCGATGGATGGGACAGATTCTACGGGCAGTACTTC
CDR3aa: CASSPDGWDRFYGQYF

j_gene: TRBJ1-1
abundance: -
d_gene: -
v_gene: TRBV27
CDR3nt: TGTGCCAGCAGTTCGACCGCCCGACGGGACTCAGCTTTCTTT
CDR3aa: CASSSTARRDSAFF

j_gene: TRBJ2-7
abundance: -
d_gene: -
v_gene: TRBV27
CDR3nt: TGTGCCAGCAGTTTAAGTTTCACCGCAATCTACGAGCAGTACTTC
CDR3aa: CASSLSFTAIYEQYF